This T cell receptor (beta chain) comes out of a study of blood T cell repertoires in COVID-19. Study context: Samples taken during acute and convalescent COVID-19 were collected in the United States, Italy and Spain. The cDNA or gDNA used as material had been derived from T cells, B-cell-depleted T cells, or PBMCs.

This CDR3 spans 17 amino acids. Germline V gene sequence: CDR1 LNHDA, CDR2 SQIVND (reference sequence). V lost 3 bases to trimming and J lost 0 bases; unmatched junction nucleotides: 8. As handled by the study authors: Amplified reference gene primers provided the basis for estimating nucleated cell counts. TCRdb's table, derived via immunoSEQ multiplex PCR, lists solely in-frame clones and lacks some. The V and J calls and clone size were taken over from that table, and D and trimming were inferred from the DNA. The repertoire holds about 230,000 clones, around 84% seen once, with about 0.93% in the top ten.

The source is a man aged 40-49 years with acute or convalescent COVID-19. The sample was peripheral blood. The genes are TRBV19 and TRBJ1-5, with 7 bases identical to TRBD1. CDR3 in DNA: TGTGCCAGTAGTATCCGGGACAGAAAAAATAGCAATCAGCCCCAGCATTTT. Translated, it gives CASSIRDRKNSNQPQHF.